The 19 T cell receptor beta chains listed next were all sequenced from one sample in a study of CD8 T cell repertoires and HIV-1 epitope variants. Sequencing was performed with immunoSEQ multiplex PCR; in TCRdb, only in-frame clones are kept and a portion is missing. The sample contains about 6,200 clones, about 66% of which appear only once. These receptors' antigens are unknown. Sequencing input: cultured CD8+ T cells derived from PBMCs. The receptors here all came from a male donor with HIV.

This clone was counted a single time. V gene TRBV19 combines with J gene TRBJ2-5; 7 nucleotides align to TRBD2. The CDR3 is made up of 14 amino acids. Trimming cost V 5 bases and J 5 bases; bases outside gene matches: 8. The germline gives CDR1 LNHDA, CDR2 SQIVND (reference sequence). CDR3 DNA: TGTGCCAGTAGTCCGGGGACTACCACGGAGACCCAGTACTTC. It yields the protein CASSPGTTTETQYF.

In regard to this clone: This specimen includes other DNA sequences encoding the same CDR3. The J gene is TRBJ2-7, the V gene TRBV9; D gene unclear. Germline V gene sequence: CDR1 SGDLS, CDR2 YYNGEE. Trimming pared 3 bases from V and 2 bases from J, leaving 9 bases between. The CDR3 has 13 amino acids. This CDR3 reads CASSAGPTYEQYF. In DNA, the CDR3 is TGTGCCAGCAGCGCCGGACCAACCTACGAGCAGTACTTC. The full variable domain, with the rest looked up from reference TRBV9 and TRBJ2-7, is DSGVTQTPKHLITATGQRVTLRCSPRSGDLSVYWYQQSLDQGLQFLIQYYNGEERAKGNILERFSAQQFPDLHSELNLSSLELGDSALYFCASSAGPTYEQYFGPGTRLTVT.

J is TRBJ2-7 and V is TRBV5-6; D unclear. CDR1 is SGHDT, CDR2 YYEEEE, per germline. The CDR3 is 12 amino acids. The ends were cut back, 1 base at V and 5 bases at J, with 7 bases in the middle. The CDR3 spells CASSLLADEQYF. Here the CDR3 DNA reads TGTGCCAGCAGCTTGCTCGCGGACGAGCAGTACTTC. Looking up the rest from reference TRBV5-6 and TRBJ2-7 gives the full variable domain: DAGVTQSPTHLIKTRGQQVTLRCSPKSGHDTVSWYQQALGQGPQFIFQYYEEEERQRGNFPDRFSGHQFPNYSSELNVNALLLGDSALYLCASSLLADEQYFGPGTRLTVT.

The rearrangement uses TRBV5-1 and TRBJ2-7, with 9 bases identical to TRBD2. CDR1 is SGHRS and CDR2 is YFSETQ in the germline V gene. This CDR3 has 16 amino acids. V lost 0 bases and J lost 4; bases outside the gene matches: 8. This CDR3 reads CASSLVASGNPYEQYF. The DNA for the CDR3 is TGCGCCAGCAGCTTGGTTGCTAGCGGGAATCCATACGAGCAGTACTTC. Drawing the rest from reference TRBV5-1 and TRBJ2-7, the complete variable domain is KAGVTQTPRYLIKTRGQQVTLSCSPISGHRSVSWYQQTPGQGLQFLFEYFSETQRNKGNFPGRFSGRQFSNSRSEMNVSTLELGDSALYLCASSLVASGNPYEQYFGPGTRLTVT.

This clone was detected only a few times. J is TRBJ1-1 and V is TRBV19; D unclear. Trimming shortened V by 9 bases and J by 0 bases, and 14 bases separated the two germline ends. Germline V gene data show CDR1 as LNHDA and CDR2 as SQIVND (reference sequence). This CDR3 spans 14 amino acids. The DNA of the CDR3 is TGTGCCAGCCGCCCCGAGGCCATGAACACTGAAGCTTTCTTT. It translates to CASRPEAMNTEAFF. The full variable domain, rest sourced from reference TRBV19 and TRBJ1-1, is DGGITQSPKYLFRKEGQNVTLSCEQNLNHDAMYWYRQDPGQGLRLIYYSQIVNDFQKGDIAEGYSVSREKKESFPLTVTSAQKNPTAFYLCASRPEAMNTEAFFGQGTRLTVV.

This clone turned up a few times. J is TRBJ1-1 and V is TRBV5-1, with TRBD1 as a possible D gene (5 bases). The CDR3 spans 14 residues. V lost 1 base and J 4 bases, leaving 11 bases between the germline ends. Looked up from germline, CDR1 is SGHRS and CDR2 is YFSETQ. The CDR3 bases are TGCGCCAGCAGCTTGACCGGGGGTAGCACTGAAGCTTTCTTT. Its protein is CASSLTGGSTEAFF. Based on the CDR3 plus reference TRBV5-1 and TRBJ1-1, the full variable domain is KAGVTQTPRYLIKTRGQQVTLSCSPISGHRSVSWYQQTPGQGLQFLFEYFSETQRNKGNFPGRFSGRQFSNSRSEMNVSTLELGDSALYLCASSLTGGSTEAFFGQGTRLTVV.

The chain links TRBV13 to TRBJ2-3; D may be TRBD1 (6 bases). This CDR3 comprises 15 residues. Germline lookup yields CDR1 PRHDT and CDR2 FYEKMQ (reference sequence). Trimming removed 0 bases from V and 5 bases from J, with 12 bases in between. Written as DNA, the CDR3 is TGTGCCAGCAGCTTAGGAGGGTCAGGGGTAGATACGCAGTATTTT. Translated: CASSLGGSGVDTQYF.

This clone was counted a single time. The chain couples TRBV27 to TRBJ1-1; 12 bases line up with TRBD1. Germline V gene data show CDR1 as MNHEY and CDR2 as SMNVEV (reference sequence). Trimming removed 5 bases from V and 5 bases from J; junction bases left unmatched: 6. The length of the CDR3 is 15 residues. CDR3 sequence (DNA): TGTGCCAGCAGTCTCGGGACAGGGGGCGAGACTGAAGCTTTCTTT. This gives the protein CASSLGTGGETEAFF.

V and J are TRBV18 and TRBJ1-2, with a tentative D call TRBD1 (6 bases). CDR3 length equals 13 residues. Germline loops: CDR1 KGHSH, CDR2 LQKENI. The V and J ends lost 4 bases and 3 bases respectively, with 9 bases between them. The CDR3 nucleotides are TGTGCCAGCTCACAGGACAGCTACTATGGCTACACCTTC. Its translation: CASSQDSYYGYTF.

The chain carries TRBV28 and TRBJ2-7; 9 nucleotides line up with TRBD1. J was trimmed by 5 bases and V by 3 bases; bases with no gene match: 5. This CDR3 contains 14 residues. Looked up from germline, CDR1 is MDHEN and CDR2 is SYDVKM. CDR3: CASSFGTGLDEQYF. The CDR3 nucleotides read TGTGCCAGCAGTTTTGGGACAGGGCTCGACGAGCAGTACTTC.

The rearrangement uses TRBV14 and TRBJ2-7, with no clear D. The CDR3 sequence is 14 residues long. Germline V gene data show CDR1 as SGHDN and CDR2 as FVKESK. V lost 1 base and J lost 2, with 9 bases in between. CDR3 residues: CASSQGPIPYEQYF. CDR3 in DNA: TGTGCCAGCAGCCAAGGTCCCATTCCCTACGAGCAGTACTTC.

The chain combines TRBV19 with TRBJ1-1; no definite D call. The length of the CDR3 is 15 residues. The V gene lost 4 bases and the J gene lost 4 bases, with 16 bases spanning the gap. Germline V gene data show CDR1 as LNHDA and CDR2 as SQIVND (reference sequence). The CDR3, as DNA: TGTGCCAGTAGTACATACTCGGGGATTGGCACTGAAGCTTTCTTT. Translation gives CASSTYSGIGTEAFF.

The V call is TRBV13, the J call TRBJ2-1, with D unresolved. Germline CDR1 PRHDT, CDR2 FYEKMQ (reference sequence). Trimming shortened V by 2 bases and J by 2 bases, and 4 bases separated the two germline ends. CDR3 length: 13 amino acids. The CDR3 DNA is TGTGCCAGCAGCTTACTGGCCTACAATGAGCAGTTCTTC. Translation: CASSLLAYNEQFF.

This chain uses TRBV29-1 with TRBJ2-1; 10 bases agree with TRBD2. This CDR3 comprises 15 residues. V dropped 2 bases and J dropped 5; count of bases not matched to a gene: 6. The germline V gene encodes CDR1 SQVTM and CDR2 ANQGSEA. The CDR3 nucleotides read TGCAGCGTTGAACGGCGGCTAGCGGGAGACAATGAGCAGTTCTTC. Residues: CSVERRLAGDNEQFF.

This clone was seen more than once but under ten times. This chain uses TRBV4-2 with TRBJ1-1; D uncertain. V gave up 2 bases and J gave up 5 bases, with 9 bases separating them. The V gene's germline CDR1 is LGHNA and CDR2 YNFKEQ. The CDR3 length is 13 residues. CDR3 sequence reads: CASSQRVGTEAFF. DNA of the CDR3: TGTGCCAGCAGCCAAAGGGTCGGGACTGAAGCTTTCTTT.

V usage is TRBV6-5 and J usage is TRBJ1-5; D perhaps matches TRBD1 (6 bases). V lost 0 bases and J lost 5, with 8 bases in between. Germline V gene lookup returns CDR1 MNHEY and CDR2 SVGAGI. CDR3 size: 14 residues. In nucleotides, the CDR3 is TGTGCCAGCAGTTACTCGGACAGAGATCAGCCCCAGCATTTT. Translating it yields CASSYSDRDQPQHF.

The genes are TRBV11-2 and TRBJ2-7; no definite D call. This CDR3 contains 11 residues. Germline V gene lookup returns CDR1 SGHAT and CDR2 FQNNGV. Trimming stripped 5 bases from V and 1 base from J, with 3 bases between. This CDR3 is CASSASYEQYF. In DNA, the CDR3 is TGTGCCAGCAGCGCTTCCTACGAGCAGTACTTC. The variable domain in full, completed from reference TRBV11-2 and TRBJ2-7, reads EAGVAQSPRYKIIEKRQSVAFWCNPISGHATLYWYQQILGQGPKLLIQFQNNGVVDDSQLPKDRFSAERLKGVDSTLKIQPAKLEDSAVYLCASSASYEQYFGPGTRLTVT.

This chain joins TRBV28 and TRBJ2-5; 10 nucleotides align to TRBD2. This CDR3 has 18 amino acids. Trimming at V came to 4 bases and at J to 1 base, leaving 12 bases not matched to a gene. The germline V gene encodes CDR1 MDHEN and CDR2 SYDVKM. The DNA of the CDR3 is TGTGCCAGCAGTTGGATAGCGGGGGGTAGCGTTTTCCAAGAGACCCAGTACTTC. Protein: CASSWIAGGSVFQETQYF.

This chain links TRBV10-3 with TRBJ2-3; 13 nucleotides match TRBD2. Germline assignment: CDR1 ENHRY and CDR2 SYGVKD. This CDR3 contains 18 residues. With 0 bases clipped from V and 3 bases from J, the junction kept 6 bases outside the gene matches. CDR3 in amino acids: CAISESTGGLAGTDTQYF. CDR3 coding DNA: TGTGCCATCAGTGAGTCGACGGGGGGACTAGCGGGAACAGATACGCAGTATTTT.